Listed below are T cell receptor beta chains from one sample, sequenced in a study of blood T cell repertoires in COVID-19. Method: immunoSEQ multiplex PCR; TCRdb's copy keeps in-frame clones and lacks some. The sample contains 70,000 to 95,000 clones, 80% to 90% of which appear only once. The sequenced sample consisted of peripheral blood. These receptors were taken from a human donor in a cohort sampled during active COVID-19. The CDR3 runs from the conserved cysteine through the conserved F or W. The D gene is left open where the match is weak. Size tells how often a clone was seen (once, few, many) or the class of an expanded clone, and some rows leave it out.

d_call,clone_size,v_call,j_call,cdr3_nt,cdr3_aa
.,.,TRBV6-5,TRBJ1-4,TGTGCCAGCATAGTGGGGGCGACTAATGAAAAACTGTTTTTT,CASIVGATNEKLFF
TRBD1,.,TRBV9,TRBJ1-6,TGTGCCAGCAGCGGGGCCCCTGGACAGGGACGGAATTCACCCCTCCACTTT,CASSGAPGQGRNSPLHF
.,.,TRBV30,TRBJ1-6,TGTGCCTGGAGTCCCATCGGGGGGGGCCTCCACTTT,CAWSPIGGGLHF
.,.,TRBV9,TRBJ2-2,TGTGCCAGCAGCTCACGGGGCGGGGACAGTAAGGTCGGGGAGCTGTTTTTT,CASSSRGGDSKVGELFF
.,once,TRBV4-1,TRBJ1-6,TGCGCCAGCAGCCAAGAGGCACTAGGGAAGGGTTCACCCCTCCACTTT,CASSQEALGKGSPLHF
.,.,TRBV5-6,TRBJ1-2,TGTGCCAGCAGCTTGGGGACAGAAGAATATGGCTACACCTTC,CASSLGTEEYGYTF
TRBD2,.,TRBV6-2/TRBV6-3,TRBJ2-3,TGTGCCAGCAGTTACTCGCTTGCGGGGGGCCGTTCTTCCATTAATACGCAGTATTTT,CASSYSLAGGRSSINTQYF
.,.,TRBV18,TRBJ1-5,TGTGCCAGCTCACCACCGGGCAGGGCGAGCAATCAGCCCCAGCATTTT,CASSPPGRASNQPQHF
.,.,TRBV11-2,TRBJ1-1,TGTGCCAGCAGCTTAGATTTAGCTGGAACTGAAGCTTTCTTT,CASSLDLAGTEAFF
TRBD1,.,TRBV2,TRBJ1-4,TGTGCCACTCACAGGGGGCTTCTTGAAAAACTGTTTTTT,CATHRGLLEKLFF
.,.,TRBV19,TRBJ1-1,TGTGCCAGTAAGACGGGGAACACTGAAGCTTTCTTT,CASKTGNTEAFF
TRBD2,.,TRBV3-1/TRBV3-2,TRBJ2-1,TGTGCCAGCAGACTAGCGGGGCTCTACAATGAGCAGTTCTTC,CASRLAGLYNEQFF
.,.,TRBV7-6,TRBJ2-2,TGTGCCAGCAGCTTAGGAGGCAGCCCGAACACCGGGGAGCTGTTTTTT,CASSLGGSPNTGELFF
.,.,TRBV5-4,TRBJ1-1,TGTGCCAGCAGCCCTGGCACAGGGTTCACTGAAGCTTTCTTT,CASSPGTGFTEAFF
.,many,TRBV5-4,TRBJ2-7,TGTGCCAGCAGCTTGGTAAGGACTGGCGAGCAGTACTTC,CASSLVRTGEQYF
.,once,TRBV11-1,TRBJ1-1,TGTGCCAGCAGCTTGAGGGTGAGTGGCGACACTGAAGCTTTCTTT,CASSLRVSGDTEAFF
.,.,TRBV6-2/TRBV6-3,TRBJ2-5,TGTGCCAGCAGTTATGGGGGGGGGCCTTGGACCCAGTACTTC,CASSYGGGPWTQYF
.,.,TRBV24-1,TRBJ2-7,TGTGCCACCAGTGATTTGCGCTGGGGGCTCGAGCAGTACTTC,CATSDLRWGLEQYF
.,.,TRBV4-1,TRBJ2-3,TGCGCCAGCAGCCAAGACTCTTGGACTTTTGCTAGACGCACAGATACGCAGTATTTT,CASSQDSWTFARRTDTQYF
.,.,TRBV5-1,TRBJ2-2,TGCGCCAGCAGAAGACTCGCGAACACCGGGGAGCTGTTTTTT,CASRRLANTGELFF
.,once,TRBV20-1,TRBJ2-7,TGCAGTGCTCGCCCAGGGATCGAGCAGTACTTC,CSARPGIEQYF
TRBD1,once,TRBV13,TRBJ1-2,TGTGCCAGCAGCTTAGGGACAGGGCGCTATGGCTACACCTTC,CASSLGTGRYGYTF
.,.,TRBV14,TRBJ1-2,TGTGCCAGCAGCCAAGACCGGGCTAACTATGGCTACACCTTC,CASSQDRANYGYTF
.,once,TRBV5-6,TRBJ1-6,TGTGCCAGCAGCAGGAGGCCGACACCCCCTGAGTCACCCCTCCACTTT,CASSRRPTPPESPLHF
TRBD2,.,TRBV3-1/TRBV3-2,TRBJ2-7,TGTGCCAGCAGCCGGGGAGGGGTCACCTACGAGCAGTACTTC,CASSRGGVTYEQYF
.,.,TRBV5-1,TRBJ2-7,TGCGCCAGCAGCCCCGGCGGGGAGTTCGGCTACGAGCAGTACTTC,CASSPGGEFGYEQYF
TRBD1,.,TRBV6-5,TRBJ1-2,TGTGCCAGCAGTTTGACAGGGGTCCACTATGGCTACACCTTC,CASSLTGVHYGYTF
.,.,TRBV5-1,TRBJ1-4,TGCGCCAGCAGTACAGGGCCTGCAACTAATGAAAAACTGTTTTTT,CASSTGPATNEKLFF
.,.,TRBV3-1/TRBV3-2,TRBJ2-2,TGTGCCAGCAGCCACGCCGGGGAGCTGTTTTTT,CASSHAGELFF
TRBD1,.,TRBV11-3,TRBJ1-1,TGTGCCAGCAGCTTAGATTACAGGGGGAACACTGAAGCTTTCTTT,CASSLDYRGNTEAFF
TRBD1,.,TRBV5-1,TRBJ1-1,TGCGCCAGCAGCGTAACCGGGACAGGGACTGAAGCTTTCTTT,CASSVTGTGTEAFF
.,once,TRBV3-1/TRBV3-2,TRBJ2-3,TGTGCCAGCAGCCAAGTATCCCTAGCCGGGCGGGATACGCAGTATTTT,CASSQVSLAGRDTQYF
TRBD1,.,TRBV2,TRBJ2-3,TGTGCCAGCGTTGGACAGGGGGGAGCAGATACGCAGTATTTT,CASVGQGGADTQYF